These 14 T cell receptor beta chains came from one sample sequenced in a study of shared clonotypes between healthy human individuals. Method: immunoSEQ multiplex PCR; TCRdb's copy keeps in-frame clones and lacks some. This sample has some 1,600,000 clones, with around 98% found just once. The specimen sequenced was naive CD4+ T cells sorted from blood. Regarding subset: CD45RA+ positively selected. The receptors were sampled from a man aged 25 to 45 in good health.

The J gene is TRBJ1-1, the V gene TRBV6-1; D possibly corresponds to TRBD1 (5 bases). This CDR3 has 15 amino acids. V was trimmed by 6 bases and J by 5 bases, leaving 19 bases between them. Germline CDR1 is MNHNS and CDR2 is SASEGT. CDR3: CASSLSRVWGTEAFF. The CDR3 DNA reads TGTGCCAGCAGCCTTTCCAGGGTATGGGGGACTGAAGCTTTCTTT.

This chain links TRBV10-3 with TRBJ2-1, with D possibly matching TRBD2 (6 bases). The V end lost 7 bases, the J end lost 10 bases, and 20 bases lay between the germline ends. The CDR3 sequence is 14 residues long. The V gene's germline CDR1 is ENHRY and CDR2 SYGVKD. The CDR3 sequence: CAIMSGPDYLEQFF. CDR3 sequence (DNA): TGTGCCATCATGTCAGGACCGGACTATCTGGAGCAGTTCTTC.

Of note for this clone: Other DNA sequences from this sample encode an identical CDR3 as well. The chain is built from TRBV19 and TRBJ2-5, with 7 bases lining up with TRBD2. With 3 bases clipped from V and 2 bases from J, the junction kept 3 bases outside the gene matches. The CDR3 totals 14 residues. Germline V gene sequence: CDR1 LNHDA, CDR2 SQIVND (reference sequence). The CDR3 protein is CASSITGGQETQYF. CDR3 nucleotide sequence: TGTGCCAGTAGTATTACGGGGGGACAAGAGACCCAGTACTTC.

This chain connects TRBV7-9 to TRBJ2-2, with TRBD1 as a possible D gene (5 bases). The CDR3 runs 16 residues. Germline V lookup: CDR1 SEHNR, CDR2 FQNEAQ (reference sequence). Trimming left V 3 bases short and J 4 bases short, with 15 bases between. CDR3 region: CASSLPAQALTGELFF. Here the CDR3 DNA reads TGTGCCAGCAGCTTGCCGGCACAGGCGCTCACCGGGGAGCTGTTTTTT.

V is TRBV7-2 and J is TRBJ1-1; D is unclear. V gave up 1 base and J gave up 3 bases, with 9 bases separating them. The CDR3 contains 14 residues. The germline V gene encodes CDR1 SGHTA and CDR2 FQGNSA. Here the CDR3 DNA reads TGTGCCAGCAGCTTAGGCACGGGAGACACTGAAGCTTTCTTT. Its protein is CASSLGTGDTEAFF.

V gene TRBV11-2 combines with J gene TRBJ2-7; a possible D gene is TRBD1 (5 bases). The CDR3 consists of 14 residues. Between the trimmed V and J ends, which lost 2 bases and 2 bases, there was a span of 10 bases. The germline CDR1 and CDR2 sequences are SGHAT and FQNNGV. CDR3 DNA sequence: TGTGCCAGCAGCTTACTCCCAGGGACCTACGAGCAGTACTTC. Translated, it gives CASSLLPGTYEQYF.

The chain uses TRBV10-3 and TRBJ2-7, with TRBD2 identical over 9 bases. Germline loops: CDR1 ENHRY, CDR2 SYGVKD. V shed 0 bases and J 4 bases; nucleotides not matched to a gene: 13. The CDR3 totals 18 residues. The CDR3 spells CAISESTRGSGSRYEQYF. DNA of the CDR3: TGTGCCATCAGTGAGTCGACTCGCGGTAGCGGGAGCAGGTACGAGCAGTACTTC.

CDR3 DNA: TGCGCCAGCAGCTTGATGGGCCTCTTACCCCAAGAGACCCAGTACTTC. As protein: CASSLMGLLPQETQYF. This rearrangement joins TRBV5-1 to TRBJ2-5, with D uncertain. There are 16 residues in the CDR3. In germline, CDR1 is SGHRS, CDR2 YFSETQ. V shed 1 base and J shed 1 base, with 14 bases lying between them.

Notes on this clone: This same CDR3 is encoded by further DNA sequences in the sample. The chain combines TRBV7-9 with TRBJ2-3; D gene unclear. The V end was cut by 1 base, the J end by 2 bases, with 7 bases between. The CDR3 extends over 14 amino acids. Germline V gene data show CDR1 as SEHNR and CDR2 as FQNEAQ (reference sequence). The CDR3 region is CASSLDMVTDTQYF. CDR3 nucleotide sequence: TGTGCCAGCAGCTTAGATATGGTCACAGATACGCAGTATTTT.

This rearrangement joins TRBV18 to TRBJ2-3; TRBD1 matches at 7 bases. J was trimmed by 1 base and V by 4 bases; bases with no gene match: 2. The CDR3 has 14 amino acids. CDR1 is KGHSH, CDR2 LQKENI, per germline. In DNA form, the CDR3 reads TGTGCCAGCTCACTCGGGACAGGCACAGATACGCAGTATTTT. Protein sequence: CASSLGTGTDTQYF.

This chain uses TRBV5-5 with TRBJ2-3; 7 bases are shared with TRBD2. Germline V lookup: CDR1 SGHKS, CDR2 YYEKEE (reference sequence). The junction had 4 bases not matched to a gene; V was cut back by 2 bases and J by 1 base. The CDR3 contains 15 residues. The CDR3, as DNA: TGTGCCAGCAGCTTTTTCGCGGGAGGCACAGATACGCAGTATTTT. As protein: CASSFFAGGTDTQYF.

The rearrangement uses TRBV9 and TRBJ1-2; no clear D. With 0 bases removed from V and 4 bases from J, the gap between germline ends came to 13 bases. Germline CDR1 reads SGDLS; CDR2 reads YYNGEE. The CDR3 extends over 15 amino acids. The CDR3 DNA reads TGTGCCAGCAGCGTAGGGCGCCGTGGCTCCTATGGCTACACCTTC. Protein: CASSVGRRGSYGYTF.

The V and J genes are TRBV2 and TRBJ1-2; 7 bases line up with TRBD1. Germline assignment: CDR1 SNHLY and CDR2 FYNNEI. The ends lost 7 bases at V and 2 bases at J; junction bases unmatched: 4. The CDR3 is made up of 13 amino acids. CDR3 sequence reads: CASTRDRNYGYTF. CDR3 nucleotide sequence: TGTGCCAGCACCCGGGACAGAAACTATGGCTACACCTTC.

This rearrangement joins TRBV7-2 to TRBJ2-2; a possible D gene is TRBD2 (5 bases). The CDR3 extends over 14 amino acids. Germline V gene lookup returns CDR1 SGHTA and CDR2 FQGNSA. Trimming took 7 bases from V and 7 from J, leaving 16 bases between them. The DNA for the CDR3 is TGTGCCAGCACCCATGACCCCGGGGTCGGGGAGCTGTTTTTT. This sequence encodes CASTHDPGVGELFF.